Presented here are 11 T cell receptor beta chains from one specimen sequenced in a study of T cell responses to AZD1222 COVID-19 vaccine. Clones were sequenced by immunoSEQ multiplex PCR, and TCRdb holds only the in-frame ones, with some missing. The sample holds about 180,000 clones, 87% seen once. Sample: peripheral blood, taken on day 0 of AZD1222 vaccination. These receptors all come from an adult in good health.

V usage is TRBV28 and J usage is TRBJ1-5; 7 bases line up with TRBD1. Germline V gene sequence: CDR1 MDHEN, CDR2 SYDVKM. V was pared by 7 bases and J by 3 bases, with 12 bases of the junction left unmatched. The CDR3 runs 16 residues. In DNA form, the CDR3 reads TGTGCCAGCACAAAATTTGAGGACAGGTTCAATCAGCCCCAGCATTTT. Its protein product is CASTKFEDRFNQPQHF.

This chain links TRBV6-2 or TRBV6-3 with TRBJ1-5; TRBD1 is a possible D gene (6 bases). Germline lookup yields CDR1 MNHEY and CDR2 SVGEGT. This CDR3 region has 15 residues. V lost 0 bases and J lost 4, with 10 bases in between. The CDR3: CASSYSRGRNQPQHF. The CDR3 DNA is TGTGCCAGCAGTTACTCGAGGGGGAGGAATCAGCCCCAGCATTTT.

This clone has a single count. Here the CDR3 reads CASSPESGLPRNEQFF. As DNA, the CDR3 is TGTGCCAGCTCACCCGAATCGGGACTCCCTCGCAATGAGCAGTTCTTC. The V gene is TRBV18, the J gene TRBJ2-1, with TRBD2 as a possible D gene (6 bases). Per the germline V gene, CDR1 is KGHSH and CDR2 is LQKENI. V dropped 3 bases and J dropped 6 bases, with 18 bases sitting between them. CDR3 size: 16 residues.

CDR3 loop: CASSQGQGTYEQYF. In DNA form, the CDR3 reads TGTGCCAGCAGCCAGGGACAGGGCACCTACGAGCAGTACTTC. The chain is built from TRBV7-2 and TRBJ2-7; 9 bases map to TRBD1. CDR3 length: 14 amino acids. J gave up 2 bases and V 5 bases, and 4 bases lay outside the gene matches. Germline V CDR1 and CDR2: SGHTA, FQGNSA.

V is TRBV19 and J is TRBJ1-1; 7 bases are a match to TRBD1. CDR1 LNHDA and CDR2 SQIVND come from the germline V gene (reference sequence). This CDR3 contains 16 residues. The V segment lost 4 bases and the J segment 0 bases; nucleotides outside the gene matches: 8. This chain's CDR3 is CASSRHPGQMNTEAFF. CDR3 coding DNA: TGTGCCAGTAGTAGGCACCCGGGACAGATGAACACTGAAGCTTTCTTT.

The chain has TRBV19 and TRBJ1-5; 8 positions agree with TRBD1. V gave up 7 bases and J gave up 2 bases; unmatched junction bases: 10. Germline-derived CDR1 and CDR2 are LNHDA and SQIVND (reference sequence). The CDR3 length is 16 residues. This chain's CDR3 is CASTLFDRGGNQPQHF. The CDR3 bases are TGTGCCAGTACCCTATTTGACAGGGGAGGCAATCAGCCCCAGCATTTT.

V and J are TRBV6-5 and TRBJ2-7; weak D call: TRBD1 (5 bases). The CDR3 is 15 amino acids. Germline V gene sequence: CDR1 MNHEY, CDR2 SVGAGI. V lost 5 bases to trimming and J lost 1 base, with 15 bases between them. The CDR3 spells CASSQGSHISYEQYF. DNA for the CDR3: TGTGCCAGCAGTCAGGGTAGCCACATTTCCTACGAGCAGTACTTC.

The J gene is TRBJ1-2, the V gene TRBV5-1, with D possibly matching TRBD1 (5 bases). Germline V gives CDR1 SGHRS, CDR2 YFSETQ. The CDR3 length is 14 residues. V shed 4 bases and J shed 4 bases, with 14 bases lying between them. The CDR3 nucleotides are TGCGCCAGCAGCGGCCGGGACGCTACCTATGGCTACACCTTC. Translation gives CASSGRDATYGYTF. The whole variable domain, filled in from reference TRBV5-1 and TRBJ1-2, reads KAGVTQTPRYLIKTRGQQVTLSCSPISGHRSVSWYQQTPGQGLQFLFEYFSETQRNKGNFPGRFSGRQFSNSRSEMNVSTLELGDSALYLCASSGRDATYGYTFGSGTRLTVV.

The rearrangement uses TRBV5-1 and TRBJ1-6; a possible D gene is TRBD1 (5 bases). The ends were cut back, 0 bases at V and 0 bases at J, with 25 bases in the middle. The CDR3 totals 22 residues. Looked up from germline, CDR1 is SGHRS and CDR2 is YFSETQ. The CDR3 is CASSLEGASAPSPSSYNSPLHF. The CDR3 bases are TGCGCCAGCAGCTTGGAAGGGGCGTCGGCCCCGTCCCCTAGCTCCTATAATTCACCCCTCCACTTT.

This clone was seen only a few times. The chain links TRBV29-1 to TRBJ1-1; 7 bases match TRBD1. Trimming at V came to 5 bases and at J to 2 bases, leaving 11 bases not matched to a gene. This CDR3 spans 15 amino acids. Looked up from germline, CDR1 is SQVTM and CDR2 is ANQGSEA. The CDR3 DNA sequence: TGCAGCGTTTCGGCAGGGGGATGGGGTAACACTGAAGCTTTCTTT. Translated: CSVSAGGWGNTEAFF.

This clone appeared once. This sequence joins TRBV6-5 and TRBJ1-1; unclear D gene. CDR1 is MNHEY, CDR2 SVGAGI, per germline. CDR3 length: 13 residues. The CDR3 sequence is CVSKSTGNTEAFF. The CDR3 DNA is TGTGTGAGCAAAAGTACGGGAAACACTGAAGCTTTCTTT.